The next 29 T cell receptor beta chains were all read from a single sample in a study of long-term antiretroviral therapy in people with HIV. The immunoSEQ assay was v3.0, run at survey level. Repertoires were generated with immunoSEQ multiplex PCR, while TCRdb's copy carries only in-frame clones and drops some. The sample comprises about 22,000 clones, roughly 85% of which are singletons, and about 8% rests with the top ten. The sequencing here drew on unsorted PBMCs, taken at the start of antiretroviral therapy. These receptors were obtained from a man aged 50 to 60 with HIV.

CDR3 bases: TGTGCCAGCAGCTGGGGAAGCTCTGGAAACACCATATATTTT. Translating it yields CASSWGSSGNTIYF. V is TRBV7-9 and J is TRBJ1-3; D is uncertain. CDR1 SEHNR and CDR2 FQNEAQ come from the germline V gene (reference sequence). The CDR3 has 14 residues. Trimming cost V 4 bases and J 0 bases, with 7 bases left between them.

This chain links TRBV11-1 with TRBJ2-1; possibly TRBD2 for D (7 bases). The CDR3 is made up of 17 amino acids. V lost 1 base to trimming and J lost 3 bases, with 16 bases between them. Germline-derived CDR1 and CDR2 are SGHAT and FQDESV (reference sequence). The CDR3 sequence: CASSLVRGRGIYNEQFF. In nucleotides, the CDR3 is TGTGCCAGCAGCTTAGTGAGGGGGAGGGGCATCTACAATGAGCAGTTCTTC. Based on the CDR3 plus reference TRBV11-1 and TRBJ2-1, the full variable domain is EAEVAQSPRYKITEKSQAVAFWCDPISGHATLYWYRQILGQGPELLVQFQDESVVDDSQLPKDRFSAERLKGVDSTLKIQPAELGDSAMYLCASSLVRGRGIYNEQFFGPGTRLTVL.

The CDR3 region has the DNA TGTGCCATCAGTAGCGGGAGGGCCTCCAATGAGCAGTTCTTC. Translated: CAISSGRASNEQFF. This chain joins TRBV10-3 and TRBJ2-1, with 10 bases fitting TRBD2. Germline V gene data show CDR1 as ENHRY and CDR2 as SYGVKD. Trimming took 5 bases from V and 6 from J; bases not matched to a gene: 4. The length of the CDR3 is 14 residues.

This chain connects TRBV18 to TRBJ2-7; TRBD1 matches 10 bases. This CDR3 has 15 amino acids. J gave up 6 bases and V 6 bases, and 11 bases lay outside the gene matches. Germline V lookup: CDR1 KGHSH, CDR2 LQKENI. The CDR3: CASSPPTGQGGEQYF. CDR3 DNA: TGTGCCAGCTCCCCCCCGACAGGACAGGGGGGCGAGCAGTACTTC.

This clone was seen only once. In DNA, the CDR3 is TGTGCCAGCAGCTTGGCGGGGGGGCAGGACAAAAACATTCAGTACTTC. Amino acid sequence: CASSLAGGQDKNIQYF. The V and J genes are TRBV5-4 and TRBJ2-4; 8 bases map to TRBD2. J lost 3 bases, V lost 0 bases, and 5 bases had no gene match. This CDR3 spans 16 amino acids. The V gene's germline CDR1 is SGHNT and CDR2 YYREEE (reference sequence).

This rearrangement joins TRBV4-3 to TRBJ2-3; tentatively, D is TRBD1 (6 bases). The germline gives CDR1 LGHNA, CDR2 YSLEER. V shed 0 bases and J shed 8 bases, with 9 bases lying between them. The CDR3 sequence is 13 residues long. The CDR3 is CASSQDRGRTQYF. CDR3 DNA sequence: TGCGCCAGCAGCCAAGACAGGGGACGTACGCAGTATTTT.

CDR3 sequence: CASSYGGLTEAFF. The CDR3 nucleotides are TGTGCCAGCAGTTACGGAGGCCTCACTGAAGCTTTCTTT. The chain is built from TRBV6-5 and TRBJ1-1; D not resolved. This CDR3 region has 13 residues. The germline gives CDR1 MNHEY, CDR2 SVGAGI. V gave up 2 bases and J gave up 4 bases, with 8 bases separating them.

The count of this clone is one. V usage is TRBV6-5 and J usage is TRBJ1-1; D possibly corresponds to TRBD1 (5 bases). The CDR3 loop spans 14 amino acids. Germline CDR1 and CDR2: MNHEY and SVGAGI. Between the trimmed V and J ends, which lost 4 bases and 1 base, there was a span of 10 bases. Here the CDR3 reads CASSWGWTNTEAFF. The CDR3 region has the DNA TGTGCCAGCAGTTGGGGCTGGACGAACACTGAAGCTTTCTTT.

In its sample, this clone was seen a few times. V gene TRBV7-9 combines with J gene TRBJ1-6, with unresolved D. This CDR3 region has 14 residues. The ends were cut back, 5 bases at V and 5 bases at J, with 10 bases in the middle. Germline V gene lookup returns CDR1 SEHNR and CDR2 FQNEAQ (reference sequence). CDR3 loop: CASSVLGNNSPLHF. Written as DNA, the CDR3 is TGTGCCAGCAGCGTCTTGGGGAATAATTCACCCCTCCACTTT.

The chain employs TRBV6-6 and TRBJ1-6; possible D gene TRBD1, 6 bases. The V gene lost 6 bases and the J gene lost 9 bases, with 15 bases spanning the gap. CDR3 size: 14 residues. CDR1 is MNHNY, CDR2 SVGAGI, per germline (reference sequence). CDR3 sequence reads: CASRPDKGGSPLHF. CDR3 nucleotides: TGTGCCAGCAGGCCTGATAAGGGGGGTTCACCCCTCCACTTT.

V gene TRBV15 combines with J gene TRBJ2-7, with D unresolved. Germline CDR1 is LNHNV and CDR2 is YYDKDF (reference sequence). V was pared by 4 bases and J by 7 bases, with 14 bases between. This CDR3 is built from 13 residues. CDR3 bases: TGTGCCACCAGCAAGGATAGGAATCGTGAGCAGTACTTC. Amino acid sequence: CATSKDRNREQYF. Full variable domain (outside the CDR3, taken from reference TRBV15 and TRBJ2-7): DAMVIQNPRYQVTQFGKPVTLSCSQTLNHNVMYWYQQKSSQAPKLLFHYYDKDFNNEADTPDNFQSRRPNTSFCFLDIRSPGLGDTAMYLCATSKDRNREQYFGPGTRLTVT.

This clone was seen a few times. The rearrangement uses TRBV4-3 and TRBJ2-7, with TRBD2 matching 11 bases. The V segment lost 0 bases and the J segment 3 bases; nucleotides outside the gene matches: 13. Germline CDR1 and CDR2: LGHNA and YSLEER. The CDR3 is 19 residues long. The CDR3 region is CASSQDFTPLTSGNYEQYF. As DNA, the CDR3 is TGCGCCAGCAGCCAAGATTTTACCCCACTGACTAGCGGGAACTACGAGCAGTACTTC.

The chain recombines TRBV15 with TRBJ1-2; D ambiguous. Trimming cost V 1 base and J 8 bases, with 11 bases left between them. Looked up from germline, CDR1 is LNHNV and CDR2 is YYDKDF (reference sequence). The CDR3 contains 13 residues. DNA for the CDR3: TGTGCCACCAGCAGAGGAACCCGGGGAGGCTACACCTTC. Protein: CATSRGTRGGYTF.

This clone was counted a few times. The CDR3 DNA reads TGTGCCAGCAGCGTGAGACTCTACGAGCAGTACTTC. It codes for CASSVRLYEQYF. The V and J genes are TRBV11-2 and TRBJ2-7, with D uncertain. Looked up from germline, CDR1 is SGHAT and CDR2 is FQNNGV. V gave up 5 bases and J gave up 3 bases, with 8 bases separating them. CDR3 length equals 12 residues.

The rearrangement links TRBV4-3 to TRBJ2-2; D is ambiguous. The CDR3 contains 13 residues. Trimming took off 3 bases at V and 2 bases at J, with 4 bases between the two ends. Germline loops: CDR1 LGHNA, CDR2 YSLEER. CDR3 amino acids: CASSQTNTGELFF. The CDR3 DNA is TGCGCCAGCAGCCAGACAAACACCGGGGAGCTGTTTTTT.

V and J are TRBV5-1 and TRBJ1-1; TRBD1 agrees at 10 bases. The length of the CDR3 is 16 residues. The V gene end was trimmed by 0 bases and the J gene end by 7 bases; junction bases not matched to a gene: 9. Germline CDR1 is SGHRS and CDR2 is YFSETQ. DNA for the CDR3: TGCGCCAGCAGCTTGGGACAGGGGGCTGCTATAGATGAAGCTTTCTTT. Its translation is CASSLGQGAAIDEAFF.

Only a few counts were recorded for this clone. V gene TRBV7-9 combines with J gene TRBJ2-7, with D perhaps TRBD2 (5 bases). The CDR3 is made up of 13 amino acids. Per germline, CDR1 SEHNR and CDR2 FQNEAQ (reference sequence). Trimming cost V 2 bases and J 3 bases, with 8 bases left between them. The chain's CDR3 is CASSLYGDYEQYF. The CDR3 nucleotides read TGTGCCAGCAGCTTATACGGGGACTACGAGCAGTACTTC.

This chain uses TRBV4-3 with TRBJ1-4; no clear D gene. V lost 0 bases and J 6 bases, leaving 11 bases between the germline ends. Looked up from germline, CDR1 is LGHNA and CDR2 is YSLEER. The CDR3 runs to 15 residues. CDR3 nucleotide sequence: TGCGCCAGCAGCCAAGACCATTATACCGATGAAAAACTGTTTTTT. It yields the protein CASSQDHYTDEKLFF.

This clone has more than one count but fewer than ten. The chain joins TRBV27 to TRBJ2-6; 7 bases are a match to TRBD1. The CDR3 totals 15 residues. Germline V CDR1 and CDR2: MNHEY, SMNVEV (reference sequence). J gave up 4 bases and V 8 bases, and 8 bases lay outside the gene matches. CDR3 sequence reads: CASGETGSGANVLTF. CDR3 bases: TGTGCCAGCGGCGAGACAGGGTCCGGGGCCAACGTCCTGACTTTC.

The V call is TRBV27, the J call TRBJ2-7; D tentatively fits TRBD1 or TRBD2 (7 bases each). Trimming left V 6 bases short and J 4 bases short, with 22 bases between. Germline CDR1 and CDR2: MNHEY and SMNVEV (reference sequence). This CDR3 has 16 residues. The CDR3 sequence is CASRQLAGRGMYEQYF. In DNA form, the CDR3 reads TGTGCCAGCAGACAGTTAGCGGGCAGGGGGATGTACGAGCAGTACTTC.

V and J are TRBV6-5 and TRBJ2-7, with 7 bases identical to TRBD1. The CDR3 has 12 residues. Germline loops: CDR1 MNHEY, CDR2 SVGAGI. After removal of 2 bases from V and 7 bases from J, the junction contained 2 bases not matched to a gene. This chain's CDR3 is CASSYTGDEQYF. The CDR3 nucleotides read TGTGCCAGCAGTTACACAGGGGATGAGCAGTACTTC.

In its sample, this clone was seen a few times. The chain combines TRBV19 with TRBJ2-7; 10 nucleotides align to TRBD2. This CDR3 region has 15 residues. The ends lost 3 bases at V and 6 bases at J; junction bases unmatched: 8. CDR1 is LNHDA, CDR2 SQIVND, per germline (reference sequence). DNA for the CDR3: TGTGCCAGTAGTATCGACCGATTAGCGGGGGGCGAGCAGTACTTC. Its protein product is CASSIDRLAGGEQYF.

In this sample, this clone turned up a few times. This chain uses TRBV7-8 with TRBJ1-4; D is unresolved. Trimming left V 5 bases short and J 5 bases short, with 9 bases between. Germline CDR1 is SGHVS and CDR2 is FQNEAQ. This CDR3 has 13 residues. Written as DNA, the CDR3 is TGTGCCAGCAGCCCCGGGGTGAATGAAAAACTGTTTTTT. As protein: CASSPGVNEKLFF. Complete variable domain (other parts from reference TRBV7-8 and TRBJ1-4): GAGVSQSPRYKVAKRGQDVALRCDPISGHVSLFWYQQALGQGPEFLTYFQNEAQLDKSGLPSDRFFAERPEGSVSTLKIQRTQQEDSAVYLCASSPGVNEKLFFGSGTQLSVL.

This clone showed up just a few times. The chain recombines TRBV19 with TRBJ2-2, with 11 bases that match TRBD2. There are 15 residues in the CDR3. Germline CDR1 and CDR2: LNHDA and SQIVND (reference sequence). V shed 6 bases, J shed 6 bases, and the junction held 6 bases outside the gene matches. As DNA, the CDR3 is TGTGCCAGTAGGCCGGGACTAGCGGATGCCGGGGAGCTGTTTTTT. It translates to CASRPGLADAGELFF. Together with reference TRBV19 and TRBJ2-2, the CDR3 gives the full variable domain: DGGITQSPKYLFRKEGQNVTLSCEQNLNHDAMYWYRQDPGQGLRLIYYSQIVNDFQKGDIAEGYSVSREKKESFPLTVTSAQKNPTAFYLCASRPGLADAGELFFGEGSRLTVL.

The chain combines TRBV27 with TRBJ2-7; 10 nucleotides align to TRBD2. Germline CDR1 reads MNHEY; CDR2 reads SMNVEV (reference sequence). The CDR3 runs to 14 residues. V was pared by 6 bases and J by 3 bases, with 5 bases of the junction left unmatched. CDR3 loop: CASSPGTSDYEQYF. The CDR3 region has the DNA TGTGCCAGCAGCCCTGGGACTAGCGACTACGAGCAGTACTTC.

The chain links TRBV19 to TRBJ2-3, with D possibly matching TRBD2 (6 bases). V lost 1 base to trimming and J lost 2 bases, with 10 bases between them. This CDR3 has 15 amino acids. Germline CDR1 LNHDA, CDR2 SQIVND (reference sequence). The CDR3 loop reads CASSIGDSATDTQYF. CDR3 nucleotide sequence: TGTGCCAGTAGTATAGGGGACTCTGCCACAGATACGCAGTATTTT.

The chain employs TRBV19 and TRBJ1-1; a weak D match, TRBD1 (5 bases). Trimming removed 4 bases from V and 3 bases from J, with 12 bases in between. The CDR3 is 14 amino acids. Germline V gene data show CDR1 as LNHDA and CDR2 as SQIVND (reference sequence). The CDR3 DNA follows: TGTGCCAGTAGTACCGGGACGGTCGACACTGAAGCTTTCTTT. Protein sequence: CASSTGTVDTEAFF.

The table lists this clone with a count of one. The V gene is TRBV11-2, the J gene TRBJ2-5; 8 positions agree with TRBD1. This CDR3 spans 14 amino acids. V lost 10 bases, J lost 1 base, and 8 bases stayed unmatched. CDR1 is SGHAT, CDR2 FQNNGV, per germline. The CDR3 is CAIARTGSQETQYF. CDR3 in DNA: TGTGCCATCGCGAGGACAGGGAGCCAAGAGACCCAGTACTTC. The entire variable domain, with the rest obtained from reference TRBV11-2 and TRBJ2-5, is as follows: EAGVAQSPRYKIIEKRQSVAFWCNPISGHATLYWYQQILGQGPKLLIQFQNNGVVDDSQLPKDRFSAERLKGVDSTLKIQPAKLEDSAVYLCAIARTGSQETQYFGPGTRLLVL.

The rearrangement links TRBV7-2 to TRBJ1-2; perhaps TRBD1 as D (6 bases). The V end was cut by 4 bases, the J end by 5 bases, with 14 bases between. CDR3 length: 14 residues. CDR1 and CDR2 from the germline V gene are SGHTA and FQGNSA. CDR3 in DNA: TGTGCCAGCAGCTCCAGGGACATCGTGTATGGCTACACCTTC. Translating gives CASSSRDIVYGYTF.